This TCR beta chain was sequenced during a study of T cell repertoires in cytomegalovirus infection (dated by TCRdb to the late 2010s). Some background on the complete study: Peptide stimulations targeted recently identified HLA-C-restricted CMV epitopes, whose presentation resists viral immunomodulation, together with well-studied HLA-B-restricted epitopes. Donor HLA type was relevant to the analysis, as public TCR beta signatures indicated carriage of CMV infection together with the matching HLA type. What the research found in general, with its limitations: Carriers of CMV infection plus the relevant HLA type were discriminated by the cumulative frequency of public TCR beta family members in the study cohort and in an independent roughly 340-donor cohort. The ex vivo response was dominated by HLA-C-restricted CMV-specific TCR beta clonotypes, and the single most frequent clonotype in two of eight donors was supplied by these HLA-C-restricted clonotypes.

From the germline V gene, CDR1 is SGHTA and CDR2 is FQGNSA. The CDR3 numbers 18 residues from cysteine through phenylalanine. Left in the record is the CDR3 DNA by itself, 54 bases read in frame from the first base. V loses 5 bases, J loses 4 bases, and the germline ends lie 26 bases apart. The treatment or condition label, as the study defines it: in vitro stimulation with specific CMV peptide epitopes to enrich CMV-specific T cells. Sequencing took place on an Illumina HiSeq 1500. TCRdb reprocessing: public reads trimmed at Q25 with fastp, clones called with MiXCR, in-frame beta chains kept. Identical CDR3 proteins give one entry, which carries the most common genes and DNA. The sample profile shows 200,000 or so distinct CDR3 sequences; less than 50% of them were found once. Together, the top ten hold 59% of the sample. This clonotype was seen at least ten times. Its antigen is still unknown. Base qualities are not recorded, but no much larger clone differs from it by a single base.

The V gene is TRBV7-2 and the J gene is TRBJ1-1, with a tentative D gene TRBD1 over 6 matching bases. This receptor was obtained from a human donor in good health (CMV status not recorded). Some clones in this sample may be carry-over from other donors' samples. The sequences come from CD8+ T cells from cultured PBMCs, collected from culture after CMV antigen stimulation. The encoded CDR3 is CASSPPRYTGFGRTEAFF. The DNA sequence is TGTGCCAGCAGCCCGCCCAGATATACAGGGTTTGGGCGCACTGAAGCTTTCTTT.